This T cell receptor beta chain was profiled in a study of human T cells and chemical hapten exposure. The wider study: Doses of diphenylcyclopropenone went to the patients' scalps weekly throughout the roughly 22-week study. Study-wide results and caveats: Significantly more large CDR3 similarity clusters arose among expanded TCRs than among controls.

J lost 1 base, V lost 4 bases, and 9 bases had no gene match. Looked up from germline, CDR1 is LGHDT and CDR2 is YNNKEL (reference sequence). The CDR3 extends over 16 amino acids. Unique molecular identifiers were affixed to discrete cDNA molecules within the library. TCRdb ran MiXCR on the RACE reads and lists one entry per CDR3 protein. The profile shows 250,000 to 300,000 distinct CDR3 sequences, approximately 8% of them singletons. Time point given: pre-sensitization, week 0. Treatment meaning: therapeutic diphenylcyclopropenone sensitization with weekly scalp DPC. The total RNA was obtained from whole blood that was not fractionated. This clonotype was counted only a few times. Its antigen remains unknown.

The genes are TRBV3-1 and TRBJ1-1; 7 nucleotides line up with TRBD1. This clonotype was obtained from a man aged 18 to 29 with alopecia areata. Some clones in this sample may be carry-over from other donors' samples. This material consisted of whole blood, taken in connection with sensitization to the hapten diphenylcyclopropenone (DPC). The CDR3 here is CASSRGTGAANTEAFF. The CDR3 DNA reads TGTGCCAGCAGCCGGGGAACAGGGGCCGCGAACACTGAAGCTTTCTTT.